This T cell receptor beta chain is drawn from a study of T cell repertoires in cytomegalovirus infection. Study at large: CMV epitopes, recently identified HLA-C-restricted and well-studied HLA-B-restricted, were used. Indications of both CMV infection and matching HLA type were provided by public TCR beta signatures.

MiXCR, applied by TCRdb to the reads, yields one record per CDR3 protein. The data show 380,000 or so distinct CDR3 sequences, with about 35% seen just once and roughly 13% held by the top ten. Study-level findings and limits: Across the ex vivo response, the dominant clonotypes were HLA-C-restricted CMV-specific TCR beta clonotypes. Identification of carriers of CMV plus the relevant HLA was performed using cumulative public TCR beta family frequency.

Concerning this clonotype: No antigen is known for it.

V was pared by 4 bases and J by 3 bases, with 13 bases between. From germline, CDR1 is MNHEY and CDR2 SVGEGT. This CDR3 has 14 residues. This clonotype originated in a human donor in good health (CMV status not recorded). Some clones in this sample may be carry-over from other donors' samples. Sequencing was performed on cultured PBMCs, taken from culture after CMV antigen stimulation. The genes are TRBV6-2 or TRBV6-3 and TRBJ2-7, with D tentatively TRBD1 (6 bases). The CDR3 sequence: CASSFQGRGYEQYF. The CDR3 DNA is TGTGCCAGCAGTTTCCAGGGCAGGGGCTACGAGCAGTACTTC.